The next 20 T cell receptor beta chains were all read from a single sample in a study of radiation and T cells in renal cell carcinoma. Time point specified: baseline pretreatment blood. Treatment meaning: 15 Gy SBRT to primary tumor, nephrectomy 4 weeks later. Clones were sequenced by immunoSEQ multiplex PCR, and TCRdb holds only the in-frame ones, with some missing. The sample records some 140,000 clones, around nine tenths being singletons. Sequenced material: blood, taken from a patient whose treatment included radiotherapy and nephrectomy. All receptors derive from a woman between 50 and 59 years old with renal cell carcinoma.

A remark on this clone: Other DNA sequences of this sample code for an identical CDR3. The chain joins TRBV5-1 to TRBJ2-2; 7 nucleotides agree with TRBD1. Germline V gene lookup returns CDR1 SGHRS and CDR2 YFSETQ. The V and J ends lost 2 bases and 3 bases, in that order; junction bases with no gene match: 4. The CDR3 spans 15 residues. The CDR3, as DNA: TGCGCCAGCAGCTTCGTAACAGGGGACACCGGGGAGCTGTTTTTT. The encoded protein is CASSFVTGDTGELFF.

This clone was recorded once. J is TRBJ2-3 and V is TRBV5-1; 11 bases agree with TRBD2. This CDR3 has 16 amino acids. Germline lookup yields CDR1 SGHRS and CDR2 YFSETQ. The junction had 7 bases not matched to a gene; V was cut back by 2 bases and J by 5 bases. The CDR3 here is CASSLTLAGAGDTQYF. Here the CDR3 DNA reads TGCGCCAGCAGCTTAACACTAGCGGGGGCTGGAGATACGCAGTATTTT.

The V call is TRBV4-1, the J call TRBJ1-1, with D tentatively TRBD1 (6 bases). The CDR3 is 13 residues long. V dropped 8 bases and J dropped 5 bases, with 15 bases sitting between them. CDR1 and CDR2 (germline): MGHRA, YSYEKL. The CDR3 spells CASRGRQATEAFF. In DNA, the CDR3 is TGCGCCAGCCGCGGGAGACAGGCGACTGAAGCTTTCTTT.

V and J are TRBV2 and TRBJ2-5; a weak D match, TRBD1 (6 bases). The CDR3 covers 13 residues. Germline-derived CDR1 and CDR2 are SNHLY and FYNNEI. Trimming left V 5 bases short and J 5 bases short, with 12 bases between. CDR3 sequence (DNA): TGTGCCAGCAGTTTTCAGGGGTTTGAGACCCAGTACTTC. The encoded protein is CASSFQGFETQYF. The entire variable domain, with the rest obtained from reference TRBV2 and TRBJ2-5, is as follows: EPEVTQTPSHQVTQMGQEVILRCVPISNHLYFYWYRQILGQKVEFLVSFYNNEISEKSEIFDDQFSVERPDGSNFTLKIRSTKLEDSAMYFCASSFQGFETQYFGPGTRLLVL.

The chain employs TRBV6-1 and TRBJ1-5; 8 bases agree with TRBD1. The germline CDR1 and CDR2 sequences are MNHNS and SASEGT. The CDR3 sequence is 15 residues long. J lost 2 bases, V lost 8 bases, and 8 bases had no gene match. The DNA of the CDR3 is TGTGCCAGCGATGGACAGGGACGCGGCAATCAGCCCCAGCATTTT. Amino acids: CASDGQGRGNQPQHF.

V gene TRBV6-5 combines with J gene TRBJ1-2; 7 positions match TRBD1. Per germline, CDR1 MNHEY and CDR2 SVGAGI. The CDR3 runs to 12 residues. The CDR3 region is CATRGGSYGYTF. CDR3 sequence (DNA): TGTGCTACCAGGGGGGGGAGCTATGGCTACACCTTC.

The genes are TRBV5-1 and TRBJ2-3; 10 bases match TRBD2. The CDR3 is 15 residues long. Germline V CDR1 and CDR2: SGHRS, YFSETQ. V lost 2 bases and J lost 4; bases outside the gene matches: 4. The CDR3 loop reads CASSFERGGADTQYF. The DNA for the CDR3 is TGCGCCAGCAGCTTCGAGCGGGGGGGAGCAGATACGCAGTATTTT. Full variable domain (remainder filled in from reference TRBV5-1 and TRBJ2-3): KAGVTQTPRYLIKTRGQQVTLSCSPISGHRSVSWYQQTPGQGLQFLFEYFSETQRNKGNFPGRFSGRQFSNSRSEMNVSTLELGDSALYLCASSFERGGADTQYFGPGTRLTVL.

This clone appeared once. The rearrangement joins TRBV6-1 to TRBJ2-5, with a weak D call TRBD2 (5 bases). CDR3 size: 17 residues. Germline assignment: CDR1 MNHNS and CDR2 SASEGT. Trimming removed 1 base from V and 4 bases from J, with 19 bases in between. The CDR3 sequence: CASSEEISWAEGETQYF. DNA for the CDR3: TGTGCCAGCAGTGAAGAGATCTCTTGGGCCGAGGGAGAGACCCAGTACTTC.

This chain uses TRBV18 with TRBJ1-1, with a weak D call TRBD1 (5 bases). V lost 3 bases, J lost 1 base, and 12 bases lay in between. Germline loops: CDR1 KGHSH, CDR2 LQKENI. CDR3 length: 15 amino acids. The CDR3 nucleotides are TGTGCCAGCTCACCCAGGCGGGGGGAGAACACTGAAGCTTTCTTT. This translates into CASSPRRGENTEAFF.

This chain links TRBV6-5 with TRBJ2-2, with D possibly being TRBD2 (6 bases). Germline V gene lookup returns CDR1 MNHEY and CDR2 SVGAGI. V gave up 7 bases and J gave up 3 bases, with 12 bases separating them. This CDR3 has 14 residues. The CDR3 nucleotides read TGTGCCAGCAAACGGGGGTCATACACCGGGGAGCTGTTTTTT. Translation gives CASKRGSYTGELFF.

V usage is TRBV19 and J usage is TRBJ1-5; D gene unclear. CDR1 is LNHDA, CDR2 SQIVND, per germline (reference sequence). CDR3 length equals 14 residues. The ends were cut back, 11 bases at V and 0 bases at J, with 14 bases in the middle. The CDR3 loop is CAGSTDYSNQPQHF. CDR3 nucleotides: TGTGCCGGGAGTACTGACTATAGCAATCAGCCCCAGCATTTT.

This clone was detected once. The V and J genes are TRBV19 and TRBJ1-2; 10 bases fit TRBD1. Germline lookup yields CDR1 LNHDA and CDR2 SQIVND (reference sequence). The CDR3 contains 16 residues. The trim removed 1 base at V and 8 bases at J, leaving 10 bases unmatched. The CDR3 spells CASSIGTGTGVRGYTF. Here the CDR3 DNA reads TGTGCCAGTAGTATAGGTACCGGGACAGGGGTTCGCGGCTACACCTTC. The variable domain in full, completed from reference TRBV19 and TRBJ1-2, reads DGGITQSPKYLFRKEGQNVTLSCEQNLNHDAMYWYRQDPGQGLRLIYYSQIVNDFQKGDIAEGYSVSREKKESFPLTVTSAQKNPTAFYLCASSIGTGTGVRGYTFGSGTRLTVV.

The chain combines TRBV7-2 with TRBJ2-5; 11 nucleotides agree with TRBD2. The CDR3 is 17 residues long. CDR1 is SGHTA, CDR2 FQGNSA, per germline. The V and J ends lost 3 bases and 3 bases, in that order; junction bases with no gene match: 9. CDR3 nucleotides: TGTGCCAGCAGCTTCGGTAAAGGACTAGCGGGTAAAGAGACCCAGTACTTC. Translating it yields CASSFGKGLAGKETQYF.

The chain uses TRBV12-5 and TRBJ2-1; possibly TRBD1 or TRBD2 for D (7 bases each). From germline, CDR1 is LGHNT and CDR2 FRNRAP. This CDR3 spans 15 amino acids. Trimming removed 5 bases at V and 5 bases at J, with 16 bases between. The CDR3 nucleotides read TGTGCTAGTGGTACCCAGGGGGGGACGGACAATGAGCAGTTCTTC. Protein sequence: CASGTQGGTDNEQFF.

The chain combines TRBV5-4 with TRBJ2-1; 7 positions match TRBD1. The CDR3 sequence is 15 residues long. Per the germline V gene, CDR1 is SGHNT and CDR2 is YYREEE (reference sequence). The J segment lost 4 bases and the V segment lost 4 bases, leaving 8 bases of the junction unmatched. CDR3 protein: CASSTRDSVYNEQFF. The CDR3 bases are TGTGCCAGCAGCACCCGGGACAGCGTATACAATGAGCAGTTCTTC.

CDR3 loop: CASSLGPTEGGGFGYTF. The CDR3 bases are TGTGCCAGCAGCTTGGGACCGACGGAAGGGGGCGGGTTTGGCTACACCTTC. The chain links TRBV7-2 to TRBJ1-2; the match to TRBD1 covers 7 bases. There are 17 residues in the CDR3. Germline V gene lookup returns CDR1 SGHTA and CDR2 FQGNSA. J was trimmed by 7 bases and V by 3 bases; bases with no gene match: 17.

The V gene is TRBV7-2, the J gene TRBJ1-5; the D is unclear. There are 16 residues in the CDR3. Between the trimmed V and J ends, which lost 1 base and 2 bases, there was a span of 12 bases. Germline V CDR1 and CDR2: SGHTA, FQGNSA. This CDR3 is CASSLGDRRRNQPQHF. The CDR3 DNA is TGTGCCAGCAGCTTAGGAGATAGGAGACGCAATCAGCCCCAGCATTTT. Combining the CDR3 with reference TRBV7-2 and TRBJ1-5 gives the whole variable domain GAGVSQSPSNKVTEKGKDVELRCDPISGHTALYWYRQSLGQGLEFLIYFQGNSAPDKSGLPSDRFSAERTGGSVSTLTIQRTQQEDSAVYLCASSLGDRRRNQPQHFGDGTRLSIL.

This clone was seen a single time. The chain joins TRBV6-5 to TRBJ1-3, with 9 bases identical to TRBD1. In germline, CDR1 is MNHEY, CDR2 SVGAGI. The CDR3 spans 14 residues. J lost 4 bases, V lost 4 bases, and 2 bases had no gene match. CDR3 residues: CASSLTGGGNTIYF. CDR3 nucleotides: TGTGCCAGCAGTTTAACAGGGGGCGGAAACACCATATATTTT.

V gene TRBV7-8 combines with J gene TRBJ1-4; maybe TRBD1 (6 bases). V was cut by 5 bases and J by 3 bases, with 10 bases left in between. Per the germline V gene, CDR1 is SGHVS and CDR2 is FQNEAQ. The CDR3 spans 14 residues. The CDR3 is CASSRGGANEKLFF. The CDR3, as DNA: TGTGCCAGCAGCCGAGGGGGAGCTAATGAAAAACTGTTTTTT. The variable domain in full, with the rest retrieved from reference TRBV7-8 and TRBJ1-4, is GAGVSQSPRYKVAKRGQDVALRCDPISGHVSLFWYQQALGQGPEFLTYFQNEAQLDKSGLPSDRFFAERPEGSVSTLKIQRTQQEDSAVYLCASSRGGANEKLFFGSGTQLSVL.

This chain links TRBV7-9 with TRBJ1-4, with TRBD1 identical over 8 bases. The CDR3 totals 14 residues. J was trimmed by 7 bases and V by 6 bases; bases with no gene match: 7. The germline CDR1 and CDR2 sequences are SEHNR and FQNEAQ (reference sequence). CDR3: CASRSQGAGEKLFF. The CDR3 DNA is TGTGCCAGCAGGTCTCAGGGGGCGGGTGAAAAACTGTTTTTT.